The rows below give T cell receptor beta chains drawn from one sample of a study of blood T cells in healthy people across ages. MiXCR was run by TCRdb on the 5' RACE reads, yielding one entry per CDR3 protein. The table has about a million distinct CDR3 sequences, just over 50% seen once; the top ten hold about a fifth. The sequencing sample was made of blood. Every receptor here comes from a woman aged 55-69 years in good health. Both conserved end residues are part of each CDR3. The D gene is left open where the match is weak. Clone size is given for some rows only: seen once, a few or many times, or a class if the clone is expanded.

>few|TRBV7-2|TRBJ2-3|-
TGTGCCAGCAGGTCTAGGTACGGGAGTGGTACAGATACGCAGTATTTT
CASRSRYGSGTDTQYF
>-|TRBV20-1|TRBJ2-7|TRBD2
TGCAGTGCTAGTAATCCGGGAGGGATGCGCGAGCAGTACTTC
CSASNPGGMREQYF
>-|TRBV6-2/TRBV6-3|TRBJ2-5|TRBD1
TGTGCCAGCAGAGCGGACAGGGTGGAGACCCAGTACTTC
CASRADRVETQYF
>-|TRBV29-1|TRBJ2-1|TRBD2
TGCAGCGTTGGACTAGCGGGGTTACACAATGAGCAGTTCTTC
CSVGLAGLHNEQFF
>-|TRBV12-3/TRBV12-4|TRBJ2-3|-
TGTGCCAGCAGTTCTCCCGTAGGGGGCACAGATACGCAGTATTTT
CASSSPVGGTDTQYF
>-|TRBV6-5|TRBJ2-5|-
TGTGCCAGCAGTCCTTCGGACGGCTTAAGGATAGAGACCCAGTACTTC
CASSPSDGLRIETQYF
>-|TRBV9|TRBJ2-3|TRBD1
TGTGCCAGCCAACGACAGGGCGATACGCAGTATTTT
CASQRQGDTQYF
>few|TRBV6-6|TRBJ2-5|-
TGTGCCAGCAGCTCCTCTAGCGAACAAGAGACCCAGTACTTC
CASSSSSEQETQYF
>-|TRBV20-1|TRBJ2-5|TRBD1
TGCAGTGCTAGAGACCCCGGACAGGGTGGTCTTCTCTACGAGCGGTACTTC
CSARDPGQGGLLYERYF
>-|TRBV21-1|TRBJ2-7|-
TGTGCCAGCAGCCCCTCCTTCCGGGGAGCGGATCCCTCCTACGAGCAGTACTTC
CASSPSFRGADPSYEQYF
>few|TRBV6-2/TRBV6-3|TRBJ2-6|-
TGTGCCAGCAGTTACTGGTTCCGTGTAACTGGGGCCAACGTCCTGACTTTC
CASSYWFRVTGANVLTF
>few|TRBV4-3|TRBJ2-4|-
TGCGCCAGCAGCCAAGATACCCCTAGAAGAGGTTCCAAAAACATTCAGTACTTC
CASSQDTPRRGSKNIQYF
>once|TRBV28|TRBJ1-5|-
TGTGCCAGCAGTTTTCAAGGGGTTTATAGCAATCAGCCCCAGCATTTT
CASSFQGVYSNQPQHF
>-|TRBV29-1|TRBJ2-1|-
TGCAGCGTTGAAGTCGGGGAAGGGCAGTTCTTC
CSVEVGEGQFF
>few|TRBV15|TRBJ2-7|-
TGTGCCACCAGCCAGACCATCATCCTCGGCTACGAGCAGTACTTC
CATSQTIILGYEQYF
>-|TRBV5-5|TRBJ2-5|-
TGTGCCAGCACTAACCGGCCACAAGAGACCCAGTACTTC
CASTNRPQETQYF
>few|TRBV10-3|TRBJ2-3|-
TGTGCCATCAGTGATTCCGTATTCCGAAGGTCTAGCACAGATACGCAGTATTTT
CAISDSVFRRSSTDTQYF
>-|TRBV6-5|TRBJ1-5|-
TGTGCCAGCAGCCTCGAGGGACGGACCAGTGGACGGCCCCAGCATTTT
CASSLEGRTSGRPQHF
>once|TRBV9|TRBJ2-7|TRBD2
TGTGCCAGCAGCGTAGGCCCCGGGACTACCGACTACGAGCAGTACTTC
CASSVGPGTTDYEQYF
>few|TRBV29-1|TRBJ2-1|TRBD1
TGCAGCGGGGACAGGGAGGATAATGAGCAGTTCTTC
CSGDREDNEQFF
>-|TRBV5-1|TRBJ2-5|-
TGCGCCAGCAGCCGGGCATCCGCAGGACAAGAGACCCAGTACTTC
CASSRASAGQETQYF
>-|TRBV7-8|TRBJ2-1|TRBD2
TGTGCCAGCAGCTTGGGACTAGCGACCTCCAATGAGCAGTTCTTC
CASSLGLATSNEQFF
>few|TRBV4-1|TRBJ2-7|TRBD2
TGCGCCAGCAGCCAAGCCGGACTAGCGGGAGGTCACGAGCAGTACTTC
CASSQAGLAGGHEQYF
>-|TRBV20-1|TRBJ2-7|TRBD1
TGCAGTGCTAGATCGGCTTGGGGACAGTTAGCATCCTACGAGCAGTACTTC
CSARSAWGQLASYEQYF
>-|TRBV27|TRBJ2-1|TRBD1
TGTGCCAGCAGTTTATTAGGGACAGGGGGCTCTAATGAGCAGTTCTTC
CASSLLGTGGSNEQFF
>few|TRBV5-1|TRBJ2-7|TRBD2
TGCGCCAGCAGCTTGGATCCCGCGGGAGGGTCCTACGAGCAGTACTTC
CASSLDPAGGSYEQYF
>-|TRBV27|TRBJ1-6|-
TGTGCCAGCAGGAAAGAAAGCTCCTATAATTCACCCCTCCACTTT
CASRKESSYNSPLHF
>-|TRBV7-6|TRBJ2-3|TRBD1
TGTGCCAGCAGCTCCCCTGGACAGGCAGATACGCAGTATTTT
CASSSPGQADTQYF
>-|TRBV28|TRBJ1-1|-
TGTGCCAGCAGGGATCACTCCTGGGGGAACACTGAAGCTTTCTTT
CASRDHSWGNTEAFF
>-|TRBV6-6|TRBJ2-7|TRBD2
TGTGCCAGCAGTTATCGCAGCGGGGTCTACGAGCAGTACTTC
CASSYRSGVYEQYF
>-|TRBV7-6|TRBJ2-3|TRBD2
TGTGCCAGCAGCCCGGCTGGCGGGAGCCCAGATACGCAGTATTTT
CASSPAGGSPDTQYF
>few|TRBV20-1|TRBJ2-7|-
TGCAGTGCAGAGGGTAGCTACGAGCAGTACTTC
CSAEGSYEQYF
>few|TRBV10-3|TRBJ2-7|-
TGTGCCATCAGCCATCCTTCGCCCGGCGAGCAGTACTTC
CAISHPSPGEQYF
>-|TRBV5-6|TRBJ2-7|-
TGTGCCAGCAGCTTTTTGGACAACTCCTACGAGCAGTACTTC
CASSFLDNSYEQYF
>-|TRBV4-3|TRBJ2-3|-
TGCGCCAAGATACCGGGACTTAGCACAGATACGCAGTATTTT
CAKIPGLSTDTQYF
>-|TRBV18|TRBJ2-1|-
TGTGCCAGCTCACCACCGGGGGAAAGTGAGCAGTTCTTC
CASSPPGESEQFF
>few|TRBV29-1|TRBJ2-5|-
TGCAGCGCCTTCGTAGTAGAGACCCAGTACTTC
CSAFVVETQYF
>-|TRBV28|TRBJ1-1|-
TGTGCCAGCAGTTCGTACGTTATGAACACTGAAGCTTTCTTT
CASSSYVMNTEAFF